The rows below give T cell receptor beta chains drawn from one sample of a study of T cell repertoires in cytomegalovirus infection. The antigens of these receptors remain unknown. TCRdb ran MiXCR on the reads and lists one entry per CDR3 protein. Of some 110,000 distinct CDR3 sequences listed, 32% are singletons. The sample in question was CD8+ T cells from cultured PBMCs, obtained from culture after CMV antigen stimulation. Receptors were obtained from a human donor in good health (CMV status not recorded). Some clones in this sample may be carry-over from other donors' samples. The CDR3 runs from the conserved cysteine through the conserved F or W. The order of the fields is J gene, D gene, V gene, clone size, CDR3 protein, CDR3 DNA. D genes are given only for firm matches. Clone size is shown for a subset of rows, as once, few, many or a class of expanded clone.

j_call: TRBJ2-1; d_call: TRBD2; v_call: TRBV6-8; clone_size: NA; cdr3_aa: CASSYSTSGGYNEQFF; cdr3_nt: TGTGCCAGCAGTTACTCGACTAGCGGGGGTTACAATGAGCAGTTCTTC
j_call: TRBJ1-1; d_call: NA; v_call: TRBV5-6; clone_size: few; cdr3_aa: CASSFGQTQGNTEAFF; cdr3_nt: TGTGCCAGCAGCTTCGGGCAAACACAAGGGAACACTGAAGCTTTCTTT
j_call: TRBJ2-2; d_call: NA; v_call: TRBV6-6; clone_size: many; cdr3_aa: CASSTRGIGELFF; cdr3_nt: TGTGCCAGCTCCACGCGGGGAATCGGGGAGCTGTTTTTT
j_call: TRBJ1-5; d_call: NA; v_call: TRBV5-1; clone_size: NA; cdr3_aa: CASSLVPIFLDGKVNQPQHF; cdr3_nt: TGCGCCAGCAGCTTGGTTCCCATCTTTCTGGATGGGAAGGTAAATCAGCCCCAGCATTTT
j_call: TRBJ2-2; d_call: NA; v_call: TRBV28; clone_size: NA; cdr3_aa: CASSFPGELFF; cdr3_nt: TGTGCCAGCAGTTTTCCCGGGGAGCTGTTTTTT
j_call: TRBJ2-7; d_call: TRBD1; v_call: TRBV20-1; clone_size: once; cdr3_aa: CSPYHTGEDRVSYEQYF; cdr3_nt: TGCAGTCCCTATCATACGGGCGAAGACAGGGTTAGCTACGAGCAGTACTTC
j_call: TRBJ2-7; d_call: NA; v_call: TRBV27; clone_size: once; cdr3_aa: CASSLSERGYEQYF; cdr3_nt: TGTGCCAGCAGTTTATCAGAAAGGGGTTACGAGCAGTACTTC
j_call: TRBJ2-1; d_call: TRBD1; v_call: TRBV14; clone_size: NA; cdr3_aa: CASSQGEGAGDEQFF; cdr3_nt: TGTGCCAGCAGCCAAGGAGAGGGGGCTGGCGATGAGCAGTTCTTC
j_call: TRBJ2-7; d_call: NA; v_call: TRBV29-1; clone_size: many; cdr3_aa: CSVEGENEQYF; cdr3_nt: TGCAGCGTTGAAGGAGAGAACGAGCAGTACTTC
j_call: TRBJ2-5; d_call: NA; v_call: TRBV12-3/TRBV12-4; clone_size: NA; cdr3_aa: CASSWTAPGETQYF; cdr3_nt: TGTGCCAGCAGTTGGACAGCCCCGGGAGAGACCCAGTACTTC
j_call: TRBJ1-2; d_call: NA; v_call: TRBV6-1; clone_size: NA; cdr3_aa: CASSKLPRENYGYTF; cdr3_nt: TGTGCCAGCAGTAAATTACCTAGGGAAAACTATGGCTACACCTTC
j_call: TRBJ1-5; d_call: NA; v_call: TRBV4-1; clone_size: few; cdr3_aa: CASRPAYEEDGNQPQHF; cdr3_nt: TGCGCCAGCAGACCTGCGTATGAGGAGGATGGCAATCAGCCCCAGCATTTT
j_call: TRBJ1-6; d_call: TRBD1; v_call: TRBV6-5; clone_size: NA; cdr3_aa: CASSSRQGVKDSPLHF; cdr3_nt: TGTGCCAGCAGTTCCCGACAGGGGGTTAAGGATTCACCCCTCCACTTT
j_call: TRBJ1-1; d_call: NA; v_call: TRBV29-1; clone_size: NA; cdr3_aa: CSVEGGREAFF; cdr3_nt: TGCAGCGTTGAAGGGGGTCGTGAAGCTTTCTTT
j_call: TRBJ1-1; d_call: NA; v_call: TRBV7-9; clone_size: NA; cdr3_aa: CASSLVQGRTEAFF; cdr3_nt: TGTGCCAGCAGCTTAGTCCAGGGGCGGACTGAAGCTTTCTTT
j_call: TRBJ1-4; d_call: NA; v_call: TRBV7-8; clone_size: many; cdr3_aa: CASSLFGTNEKLFF; cdr3_nt: TGTGCCAGCAGCTTATTCGGTACTAATGAAAAACTGTTTTTT
j_call: TRBJ2-1; d_call: TRBD2; v_call: TRBV6-1; clone_size: many; cdr3_aa: CASKPEVLAGGLNEQFF; cdr3_nt: TGTGCCAGCAAACCAGAGGTCCTAGCGGGGGGGCTCAATGAGCAGTTCTTC
j_call: TRBJ1-6; d_call: NA; v_call: TRBV6-6; clone_size: once; cdr3_aa: CASNQGTLNSLHF; cdr3_nt: TGTGCCAGCAATCAGGGGACACTTAATTCCCTACACTTT
j_call: TRBJ2-3; d_call: NA; v_call: TRBV7-6; clone_size: NA; cdr3_aa: CASSLGSGTWSTDTQYF; cdr3_nt: TGTGCCAGCAGCTTAGGATCCGGGACATGGAGCACAGATACGCAGTATTTT
j_call: TRBJ2-7; d_call: NA; v_call: TRBV7-8; clone_size: many; cdr3_aa: CASTASPDGTYEQYF; cdr3_nt: TGTGCCAGCACCGCCTCCCCGGACGGAACCTACGAGCAGTACTTC
j_call: TRBJ2-1; d_call: NA; v_call: TRBV7-9; clone_size: NA; cdr3_aa: CASSLLSTGRSYNEQFF; cdr3_nt: TGTGCCAGCAGCCTACTATCTACAGGGCGTTCCTACAATGAGCAGTTCTTC
j_call: TRBJ2-1; d_call: TRBD1; v_call: TRBV20-1; clone_size: few; cdr3_aa: CSAISQGALLRNEQFF; cdr3_nt: TGCAGTGCTATATCCCAGGGGGCCCTCCTAAGGAATGAGCAGTTCTTC
j_call: TRBJ2-1; d_call: NA; v_call: TRBV25-1; clone_size: few; cdr3_aa: CASSEYRYEQFF; cdr3_nt: TGTGCCAGCAGTGAATATCGCTATGAGCAGTTCTTC
j_call: TRBJ1-5; d_call: NA; v_call: TRBV25-1; clone_size: NA; cdr3_aa: CASSEYSDQPQHF; cdr3_nt: TGTGCCAGCAGTGAATATTCAGATCAGCCCCAGCATTTT
j_call: TRBJ1-6; d_call: NA; v_call: TRBV20-1; clone_size: NA; cdr3_aa: CSAKAAGVNSPLHF; cdr3_nt: TGCAGTGCTAAAGCAGCAGGGGTGAATTCACCCCTCCACTTT
j_call: TRBJ2-2; d_call: TRBD2; v_call: TRBV3-1; clone_size: NA; cdr3_aa: CASSQAGTSGDTNTGELFF; cdr3_nt: TGTGCCAGCAGCCAAGCTGGGACTAGCGGGGACACGAACACCGGGGAGCTGTTTTTT
j_call: TRBJ2-1; d_call: NA; v_call: TRBV6-1; clone_size: many; cdr3_aa: CASRSLWQNQDNEQFF; cdr3_nt: TGTGCCAGCAGGTCCCTATGGCAGAACCAAGACAATGAGCAGTTCTTC
j_call: TRBJ2-7; d_call: TRBD2; v_call: TRBV27; clone_size: NA; cdr3_aa: CASKPSGGSSYEQYF; cdr3_nt: TGTGCCAGCAAACCCAGCGGGGGGAGCTCCTACGAGCAGTACTTC
j_call: TRBJ2-5; d_call: NA; v_call: TRBV6-6; clone_size: NA; cdr3_aa: CASRLASQETQYF; cdr3_nt: TGTGCCAGCAGGCTCGCCTCCCAAGAGACCCAGTACTTC
j_call: TRBJ2-7; d_call: TRBD1; v_call: TRBV5-1; clone_size: NA; cdr3_aa: CASSWDSPGEQYF; cdr3_nt: TGCGCCAGCAGCTGGGACAGCCCGGGCGAGCAGTACTTC
j_call: TRBJ2-7; d_call: NA; v_call: TRBV7-6; clone_size: NA; cdr3_aa: CASSLGGTGSYEQYF; cdr3_nt: TGTGCCAGCAGCTTAGGAGGGACGGGCTCCTACGAGCAGTACTTC
j_call: TRBJ2-3; d_call: NA; v_call: TRBV24-1; clone_size: NA; cdr3_aa: CATSEERTGWTDTQYF; cdr3_nt: TGTGCCACCAGTGAAGAACGCACAGGGTGGACAGATACGCAGTATTTC